This is a list of T cell receptor beta chains from one sample in a study of blood T cells in healthy people across ages. TCRdb independently ran MiXCR on the 5' RACE reads; one entry per CDR3 protein. The profile shows fewer than 700,000 distinct CDR3 sequences, about 43% of them singletons. Sequencing used blood. The receptor source for this set is a man older than 75 in good health. Both conserved end residues are part of each CDR3.

TRBV20-1 CSASGSPGDGYTF
TRBV25-1 CASSGGPPRYYGYTF
TRBV25-1 CASSEYSQGLSYEQYF
TRBV2 CASSSGTSRYEQYF
TRBV6-5 CASSRRTTTDTQYF
TRBV5-1 CASSIDRWETQYF
TRBV27 CASSLYGGGSYNSPLHF
TRBV6-2/TRBV6-3 CASTADGALGGIQYF
TRBV20-1 CSARDPSGRGGTGELFF
TRBV30 CAGQGRGYEQYF
TRBV6-2/TRBV6-3 CASSHDRGDGYTF
TRBV29-1 CSVEQGTDTQYF